One and the same sample provided the 9 T cell receptor beta chains below, sequenced in a study of blood T cell repertoires in COVID-19. This table comes from immunoSEQ multiplex PCR, and its TCRdb copy is limited to in-frame clones, with some not included. The table has roughly 330,000 clones, 80% to 90% seen once. Specimen: peripheral blood. These TCRs come from a man aged 30 to 45 with COVID-19, enrolled during active disease.

This chain uses TRBV9 with TRBJ2-2; no definite D call. Germline V gives CDR1 SGDLS, CDR2 YYNGEE. V was clipped by 1 base and J by 1 base, with 2 bases between them. This CDR3 has 13 residues. The CDR3 loop reads CASSVQNTGELFF. CDR3 DNA sequence: TGTGCCAGCAGCGTACAGAACACCGGGGAGCTGTTTTTT. The entire variable domain, with the rest obtained from reference TRBV9 and TRBJ2-2, is as follows: DSGVTQTPKHLITATGQRVTLRCSPRSGDLSVYWYQQSLDQGLQFLIQYYNGEERAKGNILERFSAQQFPDLHSELNLSSLELGDSALYFCASSVQNTGELFFGEGSRLTVL.

This sequence joins TRBV15 and TRBJ2-2; 15 positions agree with TRBD2. The junction had 14 bases not matched to a gene; V was cut back by 5 bases and J by 4 bases. Germline loops: CDR1 LNHNV, CDR2 YYDKDF (reference sequence). This CDR3 is 20 amino acids long. This chain's CDR3 is CATSVAGGLAGGFPTGELFF. The CDR3 DNA follows: TGTGCCACCAGCGTCGCCGGGGGACTAGCGGGGGGATTTCCCACCGGGGAGCTGTTTTTT. The complete variable domain, with remaining parts taken from reference TRBV15 and TRBJ2-2, reads DAMVIQNPRYQVTQFGKPVTLSCSQTLNHNVMYWYQQKSSQAPKLLFHYYDKDFNNEADTPDNFQSRRPNTSFCFLDIRSPGLGDTAMYLCATSVAGGLAGGFPTGELFFGEGSRLTVL.

The chain couples TRBV2 to TRBJ2-5; perhaps TRBD2 as D (7 bases). This CDR3 has 14 amino acids. Germline-derived CDR1 and CDR2 are SNHLY and FYNNEI. Trimming cost V 6 bases and J 7 bases, with 18 bases left between them. The CDR3 region has the DNA TGTGCCAGCAGACCACCTCCAGGGGAGGGGACCCAGTACTTC. Encoded protein: CASRPPPGEGTQYF. Using reference TRBV2 and TRBJ2-5 for the parts outside the CDR3, the full variable domain is EPEVTQTPSHQVTQMGQEVILRCVPISNHLYFYWYRQILGQKVEFLVSFYNNEISEKSEIFDDQFSVERPDGSNFTLKIRSTKLEDSAMYFCASRPPPGEGTQYFGPGTRLLVL.

This rearrangement joins TRBV12-3 or TRBV12-4 to TRBJ1-2; a possible D gene is TRBD1 (6 bases). The CDR3 spans 13 residues. Trimming took off 5 bases at V and 4 bases at J, with 11 bases between the two ends. The CDR3 DNA reads TGTGCCAGCAGTCCCTCAGGGGCCTATGGCTACACCTTC. Translating it yields CASSPSGAYGYTF.

The chain employs TRBV5-8 and TRBJ1-5, with 9 bases aligning to TRBD1. CDR3 length: 17 residues. Per the germline V gene, CDR1 is SGHTS and CDR2 is YDEGEE. The ends lost 0 bases at V and 6 bases at J; junction bases unmatched: 10. In DNA, the CDR3 is TGTGCCAGCAGCTTGGTGCTGGCCGGGACAGGGACTCAGCCCCAGCATTTT. Amino acid sequence: CASSLVLAGTGTQPQHF.

The chain links TRBV29-1 to TRBJ2-3; TRBD2 matches at 7 bases. The CDR3 is 18 amino acids. Unmatched junction bases numbered 13, after V lost 1 base and J lost 0 bases. CDR1 is SQVTM, CDR2 ANQGSEA, per germline. CDR3 protein: CSVEGYFGAGKSTDTQYF. Here the CDR3 DNA reads TGCAGCGTTGAAGGGTACTTCGGAGCGGGGAAGAGCACAGATACGCAGTATTTT.

The rearrangement joins TRBV14 to TRBJ2-5; D is perhaps TRBD2 (6 bases). The CDR3 is 18 amino acids. Germline V gene lookup returns CDR1 SGHDN and CDR2 FVKESK. V lost 0 bases to trimming and J lost 5 bases, with 22 bases between them. CDR3 loop: CASSQDYYRRDPRETQYF. CDR3 sequence (DNA): TGTGCCAGCAGCCAAGATTATTACAGGAGGGACCCCCGGGAGACCCAGTACTTC.

V is TRBV2 and J is TRBJ1-4, with 7 positions matching TRBD1. The V gene end was trimmed by 8 bases and the J gene end by 5 bases; junction bases not matched to a gene: 2. The CDR3 spans 12 residues. Germline lookup yields CDR1 SNHLY and CDR2 FYNNEI. CDR3 loop: CASETGNEKLFF. DNA for the CDR3: TGTGCCAGCGAGACAGGGAATGAAAAACTGTTTTTT.

The V gene is TRBV7-2, the J gene TRBJ2-7; 12 bases match TRBD2. The J segment lost 6 bases and the V segment lost 5 bases, leaving 8 bases of the junction unmatched. CDR1 is SGHTA and CDR2 is FQGNSA in the germline V gene. This CDR3 comprises 15 residues. CDR3 protein: CASSPRTSGAGEQYF. DNA for the CDR3: TGTGCCAGCAGCCCCCGGACTAGCGGGGCGGGCGAGCAGTACTTC.